In its sample, the clone carrying this T cell receptor beta chain was seen a few times. TCRdb analysed the 5' RACE reads with MiXCR anew, one entry per CDR3 protein. Of roughly 500,000 distinct CDR3 sequences listed, approximately 21% are singletons. The record originates from a study of T cells after yellow fever vaccination. V lost 5 bases to trimming and J lost 3 bases, with 17 bases between them. This CDR3 has 16 residues. Germline V gene sequence: CDR1 MRHNA, CDR2 SNTAGT. Sequenced material: PBMCs, taken 15 days after the yellow fever booster vaccination. The TCR was taken from a man aged 25-45 years who received the YFV17D yellow fever vaccine. The chain combines TRBV6-4 with TRBJ2-1; D possibly corresponds to TRBD1 (5 bases). The CDR3 coding sequence is TGTGCCAGCAGTCGGGTATCAGGGAATATCTACAATGAGCAGTTCTTC. Amino acids: CASSRVSGNIYNEQFF.